Described below is a single T cell receptor beta chain sequence and its context. Its specificity is unknown. The V and J ends lost 1 base and 4 bases respectively, with 10 bases between them. Germline CDR1 LNHDA, CDR2 SQIVND (reference sequence). The CDR3 is 14 residues long. The source material, RNA transcripts, was used to amplify TCR beta CDR3 regions. First-round RT-PCR of the TCR CDR3 relied on the HTBI primer set. TCRdb reprocessed the multiplex PCR reads with MiXCR, giving one entry per CDR3 protein. The sample holds under 350,000 distinct CDR3 sequences, 18% seen once. The data belong to a study of T cells in Graves' hyperthyroidism and ophthalmopathy. Study outcomes and limitations: Also found in blood were most expanded thyroid clonotypes above 0.001.

Fresh peripheral blood, 10 ml, yielded the PBMCs. The source is a woman between 50 and 59 years old with Graves' hyperthyroidism. The rearrangement uses TRBV19 and TRBJ2-5, with D tentatively TRBD2 (5 bases). Material for sequencing was blood. This chain's CDR3 is CASSIGLAGETQYF. DNA for the CDR3: TGTGCCAGTAGTATAGGGCTAGCTGGAGAGACCCAGTACTTC.